These 20 T cell receptor beta chains share one sample of origin, sequenced in a study of beta chain features in type 1 diabetes. The sequenced template was cDNA made from the entire isolated RNA. Repertoires were generated with immunoSEQ multiplex PCR, while TCRdb's copy carries only in-frame clones and drops some. The sample lists 450,000 or so clones; roughly 11% were seen once. The material sequenced was naive CD4+ T cells from blood. These receptors all come from a woman between 18 and 29 years old in good health.

The V call is TRBV28, the J call TRBJ2-3, with D unresolved. Trimming took off 6 bases at V and 3 bases at J, with 10 bases between the two ends. The CDR3 has 13 residues. Germline-derived CDR1 and CDR2 are MDHEN and SYDVKM. The CDR3 nucleotides read TGTGCCAGCAGCTGGTCCCTGACAGATACGCAGTATTTT. It encodes CASSWSLTDTQYF.

This clone came up a few times. The chain carries TRBV9 and TRBJ2-3; D is undetermined. V gave up 7 bases and J gave up 5 bases, with 11 bases separating them. The V gene's germline CDR1 is SGDLS and CDR2 YYNGEE. CDR3 size: 12 residues. The CDR3 loop is CASGLAGDTQYF. The CDR3 bases are TGTGCCAGCGGCCTCGCCGGAGATACGCAGTATTTT.

V usage is TRBV2 and J usage is TRBJ2-1, with D uncertain. V was pared by 4 bases and J by 8 bases, with 15 bases between. This CDR3 region has 14 residues. The germline V gene has CDR1 SNHLY and CDR2 FYNNEI. CDR3 nucleotide sequence: TGTGCCAGCAGTGTTGCCCCAAGGGCCGATGAGCAGTTCTTC. Amino acid sequence: CASSVAPRADEQFF.

This clone was counted a few times. The genes are TRBV7-9 and TRBJ2-6, with 8 bases identical to TRBD1. V lost 5 bases, J lost 1 base, and 10 bases stayed unmatched. This CDR3 is built from 18 residues. Per germline, CDR1 SEHNR and CDR2 FQNEAQ (reference sequence). The CDR3 DNA reads TGTGCCAGCAGCCCAGGGGGCCTAACACCTTCTGGGGCCAACGTCCTGACTTTC. Translation: CASSPGGLTPSGANVLTF.

This sequence joins TRBV4-3 and TRBJ2-1; D is perhaps TRBD1 (5 bases). The V gene's germline CDR1 is LGHNA and CDR2 YSLEER. V lost 0 bases, J lost 1 base, and 10 bases lay in between. The CDR3 length is 16 residues. CDR3 residues: CASSQDDRDSYNEQFF. CDR3 nucleotide sequence: TGCGCCAGCAGCCAAGACGACAGAGATTCCTACAATGAGCAGTTCTTC.

J is TRBJ2-3 and V is TRBV7-3; TRBD2 matches 9 bases. The CDR3 is 15 amino acids. The germline CDR1 and CDR2 sequences are SGHTA and FQGTGA. V was pared by 5 bases and J by 5 bases, with 8 bases of the junction left unmatched. This CDR3 reads CASSPRLAVLDTQYF. The DNA for the CDR3 is TGTGCCAGCAGCCCGAGACTAGCGGTCCTAGATACGCAGTATTTT. The variable domain in full, with the rest retrieved from reference TRBV7-3 and TRBJ2-3, is GAGVSQTPSNKVTEKGKYVELRCDPISGHTALYWYRQSLGQGPEFLIYFQGTGAADDSGLPNDRFFAVRPEGSVSTLKIQRTERGDSAVYLCASSPRLAVLDTQYFGPGTRLTVL.

This chain joins TRBV11-2 and TRBJ1-2, with no clear D. There are 12 residues in the CDR3. Trimming pared 5 bases from V and 5 bases from J, leaving 9 bases between. Germline CDR1 is SGHAT and CDR2 is FQNNGV. This CDR3 reads CASSQTHYGYTF. The CDR3 DNA reads as TGTGCCAGCAGCCAGACACATTATGGCTACACCTTC.

The V call is TRBV7-9, the J call TRBJ2-1, with 10 bases identical to TRBD2. The CDR3 has 15 amino acids. Per the germline V gene, CDR1 is SEHNR and CDR2 is FQNEAQ (reference sequence). V dropped 1 base and J dropped 10; count of bases not matched to a gene: 7. The CDR3 reads CASSLVKREGDEQFF. The CDR3 DNA sequence: TGTGCCAGCAGCTTAGTAAAGCGGGAGGGCGACGAGCAGTTCTTC.

This rearrangement joins TRBV7-9 to TRBJ1-2; D not certain. The V end was cut by 1 base, the J end by 6 bases, with 3 bases between. CDR3 size: 11 residues. Germline V gene sequence: CDR1 SEHNR, CDR2 FQNEAQ (reference sequence). The CDR3 DNA reads TGTGCCAGCAGCTTAGGGGATGGCTACACCTTC. This sequence encodes CASSLGDGYTF.

The chain combines TRBV7-2 with TRBJ2-5; D is undetermined. From germline, CDR1 is SGHTA and CDR2 FQGNSA. The CDR3 consists of 12 residues. V lost 3 bases and J lost 9, with 11 bases in between. CDR3 sequence (DNA): TGTGCCAGCAGCTTTGGCAAGGCGGCCCAGTACTTC. Amino acid sequence: CASSFGKAAQYF.

The CDR3 loop reads CASSLGRGIRNQPQHF. In nucleotides, the CDR3 is TGTGCCAGCAGCTTAGGCAGGGGAATACGGAATCAGCCCCAGCATTTT. This chain joins TRBV7-6 and TRBJ1-5; weak D call: TRBD1 (6 bases). This CDR3 is 16 amino acids long. Germline lookup yields CDR1 SGHVS and CDR2 FNYEAQ. V gave up 1 base and J gave up 4 bases, with 14 bases separating them.

This clone appeared a few times. The V call is TRBV25-1, the J call TRBJ1-4; D call uncertain. Germline CDR1 is MGHDK and CDR2 is SYGVNS. The CDR3 covers 14 residues. The germline V and J ends were trimmed by 5 bases and 13 bases, with 20 bases remaining between them. As DNA, the CDR3 is TGTGCCAGCAGTACACCGGGGAACAGTCAATCACTGTTTTTT. Encoded protein: CASSTPGNSQSLFF.

This clone was seen more than once but under ten times. The chain carries TRBV7-2 and TRBJ2-7; D is possibly TRBD1 (6 bases). CDR1 is SGHTA and CDR2 is FQGNSA in the germline V gene. Trimming left V 1 base short and J 3 bases short, with 19 bases between. The CDR3 has 17 residues. This CDR3 reads CASSLDGTGQSNYEQYF. As DNA, the CDR3 is TGTGCCAGCAGCTTAGATGGTACAGGACAGTCTAACTACGAGCAGTACTTC.

The sample holds a few counts of this clone. The rearrangement links TRBV7-2 to TRBJ2-1, with 13 positions matching TRBD2. After removal of 5 bases from V and 6 bases from J, the junction contained 4 bases not matched to a gene. CDR1 is SGHTA, CDR2 FQGNSA, per germline. The CDR3 is made up of 15 amino acids. CDR3 sequence (DNA): TGTGCCAGCAGCCCGGGACTAGCGGGATTCAATGAGCAGTTCTTC. Residues: CASSPGLAGFNEQFF.

This clone showed up just a few times. The rearrangement joins TRBV7-6 to TRBJ2-7; unclear D gene. Trimming cost V 6 bases and J 3 bases, with 24 bases left between them. The CDR3 sequence is 17 residues long. Germline-derived CDR1 and CDR2 are SGHVS and FNYEAQ. CDR3 DNA sequence: TGTGCCAGCAGGGCTCTCCCCGAACCAACCCCCCGCTACGAGCAGTACTTC. This encodes CASRALPEPTPRYEQYF.

The chain recombines TRBV6-5 with TRBJ1-1; no clear D gene. Looked up from germline, CDR1 is MNHEY and CDR2 is SVGAGI. The CDR3 contains 15 residues. The V end lost 2 bases, the J end lost 0 bases, and 10 bases lay between the germline ends. In DNA, the CDR3 is TGTGCCAGCAGTTACGGTACCTATATGAACACTGAAGCTTTCTTT. Encoded protein: CASSYGTYMNTEAFF.

The sample holds a few counts of this clone. The genes are TRBV5-4 and TRBJ2-3; D is ambiguous. The ends were cut back, 4 bases at V and 8 bases at J, with 17 bases in the middle. CDR3 length: 14 residues. Germline CDR1 and CDR2: SGHNT and YYREEE (reference sequence). The CDR3 region is CASSAPARSGTQYF. The CDR3 nucleotides are TGTGCCAGCAGCGCCCCGGCCCGCTCGGGTACGCAGTATTTT.

There are a few counts of this clone. The V and J genes are TRBV5-1 and TRBJ2-3; a possible D gene is TRBD1 (5 bases). CDR1 and CDR2 (germline): SGHRS, YFSETQ. Trimming took 4 bases from V and 2 from J, leaving 14 bases between them. The CDR3 is made up of 15 amino acids. The CDR3 bases are TGCGCCAGCAGCATACAGGACCCGTTCACAGATACGCAGTATTTT. Its translation is CASSIQDPFTDTQYF. Complete variable domain (other parts from reference TRBV5-1 and TRBJ2-3): KAGVTQTPRYLIKTRGQQVTLSCSPISGHRSVSWYQQTPGQGLQFLFEYFSETQRNKGNFPGRFSGRQFSNSRSEMNVSTLELGDSALYLCASSIQDPFTDTQYFGPGTRLTVL.

This clone was picked up a small number of times. The chain is built from TRBV29-1 and TRBJ1-1; weak D call: TRBD1 (5 bases). The CDR3 runs to 14 residues. V gave up 1 base and J gave up 1 base, with 10 bases separating them. CDR1 is SQVTM, CDR2 ANQGSEA, per germline. The CDR3 DNA follows: TGCAGCGTTGAAGCGCAGGGAGCGAACACTGAAGCTTTCTTT. Its translation: CSVEAQGANTEAFF.

This chain joins TRBV7-2 and TRBJ2-3; a possible D gene is TRBD1 (6 bases). This CDR3 is built from 14 residues. Germline CDR1 reads SGHTA; CDR2 reads FQGNSA. V gave up 5 bases and J gave up 4 bases, with 13 bases separating them. For the CDR3, the DNA is TGTGCCAGCAGCCTACGACAGGACCCAGATACGCAGTATTTT. Translating it yields CASSLRQDPDTQYF.